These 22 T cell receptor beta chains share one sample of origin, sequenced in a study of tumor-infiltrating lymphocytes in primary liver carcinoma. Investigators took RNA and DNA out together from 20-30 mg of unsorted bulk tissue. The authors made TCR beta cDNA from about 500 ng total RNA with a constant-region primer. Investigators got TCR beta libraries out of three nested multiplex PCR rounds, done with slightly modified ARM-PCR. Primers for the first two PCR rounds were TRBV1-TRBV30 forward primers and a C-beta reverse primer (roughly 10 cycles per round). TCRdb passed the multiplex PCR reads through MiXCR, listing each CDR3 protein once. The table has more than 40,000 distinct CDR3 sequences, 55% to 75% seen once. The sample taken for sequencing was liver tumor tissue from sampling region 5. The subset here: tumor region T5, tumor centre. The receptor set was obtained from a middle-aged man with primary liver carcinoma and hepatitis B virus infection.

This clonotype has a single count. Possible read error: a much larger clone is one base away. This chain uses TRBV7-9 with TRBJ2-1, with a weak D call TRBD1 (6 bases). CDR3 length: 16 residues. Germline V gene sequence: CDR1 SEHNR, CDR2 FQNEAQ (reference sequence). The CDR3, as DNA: TGTGCCAGCAGGTCAAGGACAGTAAGCTCCTACATTGAGCAGTTCTTC. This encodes CASRSRTVSSYIEQFF.

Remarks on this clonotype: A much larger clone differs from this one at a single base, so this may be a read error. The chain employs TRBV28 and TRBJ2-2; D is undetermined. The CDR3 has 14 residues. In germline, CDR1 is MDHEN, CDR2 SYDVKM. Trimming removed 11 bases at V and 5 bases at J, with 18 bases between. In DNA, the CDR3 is TGTGCCGGCATGGCAGCTGACTTGACCGGGGAGCTGTTTTTT. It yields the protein CAGMAADLTGELFF.

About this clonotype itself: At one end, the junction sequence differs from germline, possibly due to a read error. Here the CDR3 reads CAGSLRTGMKAGANALTF. CDR3 sequence (DNA): TGTGCCGGCAGTCTTCGGACAGGGATGAAAGCTGGGGCCAACGCCCTGACTTTC. This chain uses TRBV6-5 with TRBJ2-6; 8 bases are shared with TRBD1. CDR1 and CDR2 (germline): MNHEY, SVGAGI. The length of the CDR3 is 18 residues.

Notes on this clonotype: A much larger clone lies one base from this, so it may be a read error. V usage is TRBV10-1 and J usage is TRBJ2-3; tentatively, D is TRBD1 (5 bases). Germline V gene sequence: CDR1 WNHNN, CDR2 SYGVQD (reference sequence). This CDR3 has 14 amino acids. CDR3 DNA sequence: TGCGCCAACAGTGAGGACATGGCAGGGGATACGCAGTATTTT. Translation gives CANSEDMAGDTQYF.

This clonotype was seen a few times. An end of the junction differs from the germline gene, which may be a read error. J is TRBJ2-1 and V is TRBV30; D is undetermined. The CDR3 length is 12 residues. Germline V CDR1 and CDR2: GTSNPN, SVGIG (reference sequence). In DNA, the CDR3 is TGTGCCTTGAGTGTGGCCTACAATGAGCAGTTCTTC. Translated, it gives CALSVAYNEQFF.

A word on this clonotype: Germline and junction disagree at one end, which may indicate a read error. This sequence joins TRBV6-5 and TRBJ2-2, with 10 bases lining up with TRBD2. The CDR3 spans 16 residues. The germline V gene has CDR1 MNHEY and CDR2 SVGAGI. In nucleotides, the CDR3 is TGTGGCAGCAGAAGCGGGAGGGGATCCCTCGCCGGGGAGCTGTGTTTT. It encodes CGSRSGRGSLAGELCF.

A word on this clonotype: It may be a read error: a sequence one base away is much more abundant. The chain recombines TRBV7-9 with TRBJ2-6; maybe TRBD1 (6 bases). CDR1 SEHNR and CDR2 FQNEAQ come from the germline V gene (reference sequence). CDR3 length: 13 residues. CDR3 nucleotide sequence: TGTGCCAACAGCCGACAGGACGGGGACGTCCTGACTTTC. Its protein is CANSRQDGDVLTF. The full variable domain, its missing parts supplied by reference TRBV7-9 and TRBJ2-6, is DTGVSQNPRHKITKRGQNVTFRCDPISEHNRLYWYRQTLGQGPEFLTYFQNEAQLEKSRLLSDRFSAERPKGSFSTLEIQRTEQGDSAMYLCANSRQDGDVLTFGAGSRLTVL.

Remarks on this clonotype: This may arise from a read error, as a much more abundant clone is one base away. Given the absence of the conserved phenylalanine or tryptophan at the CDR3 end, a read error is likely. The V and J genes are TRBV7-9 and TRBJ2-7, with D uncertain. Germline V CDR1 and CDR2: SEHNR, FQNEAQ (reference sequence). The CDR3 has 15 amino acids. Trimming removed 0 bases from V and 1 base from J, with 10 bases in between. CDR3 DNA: TGTGCCAGCAGCTTAGCGAATAGGGAATCCTACGAGCAGTACTCC. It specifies CASSLANRESYEQYS.

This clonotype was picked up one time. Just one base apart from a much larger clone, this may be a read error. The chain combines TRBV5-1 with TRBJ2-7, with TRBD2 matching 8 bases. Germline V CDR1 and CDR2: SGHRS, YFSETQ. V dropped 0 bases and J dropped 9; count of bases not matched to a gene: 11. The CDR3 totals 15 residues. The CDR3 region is CASSLGGLAGYGQYF. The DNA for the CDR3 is TGCGCCAGCAGCTTGGGGGGCCTAGCGGGTTATGGGCAGTACTTC.

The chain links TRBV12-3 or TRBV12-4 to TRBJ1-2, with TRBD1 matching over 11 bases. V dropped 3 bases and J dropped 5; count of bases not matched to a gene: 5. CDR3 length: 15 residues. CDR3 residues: CASSLGTGGGYGYTF. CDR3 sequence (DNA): TGTGCCAGCAGTTTGGGGACAGGGGGAGGGTATGGCTACACCTTC.

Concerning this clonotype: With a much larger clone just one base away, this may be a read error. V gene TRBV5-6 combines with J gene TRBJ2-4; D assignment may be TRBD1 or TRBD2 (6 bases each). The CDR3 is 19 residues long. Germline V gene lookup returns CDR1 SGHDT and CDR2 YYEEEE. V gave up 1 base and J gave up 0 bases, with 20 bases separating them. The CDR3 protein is CASSLSGDGTLLAKNIQYF. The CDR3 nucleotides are TGTGCCAGCAGCTTGTCAGGGGACGGGACTCTTCTAGCCAAAAACATTCAGTACTTC. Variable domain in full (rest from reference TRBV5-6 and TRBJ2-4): DAGVTQSPTHLIKTRGQQVTLRCSPKSGHDTVSWYQQALGQGPQFIFQYYEEEERQRGNFPDRFSGHQFPNYSSELNVNALLLGDSALYLCASSLSGDGTLLAKNIQYFGAGTRLSVL.

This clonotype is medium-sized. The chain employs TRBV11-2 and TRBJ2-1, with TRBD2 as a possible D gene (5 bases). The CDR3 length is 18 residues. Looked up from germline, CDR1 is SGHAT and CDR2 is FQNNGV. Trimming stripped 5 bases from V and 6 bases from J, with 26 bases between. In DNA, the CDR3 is TGTGCCAGCAGCCGTACAGAAGGGAGATTAGCGAGGCCCAATGAGCAGTTCTTC. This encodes CASSRTEGRLARPNEQFF.

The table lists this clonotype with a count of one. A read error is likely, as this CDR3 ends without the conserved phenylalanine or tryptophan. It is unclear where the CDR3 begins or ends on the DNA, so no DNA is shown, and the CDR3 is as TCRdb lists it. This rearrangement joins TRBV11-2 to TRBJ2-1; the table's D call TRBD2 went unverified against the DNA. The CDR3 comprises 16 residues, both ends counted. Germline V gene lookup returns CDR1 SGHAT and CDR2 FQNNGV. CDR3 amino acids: CASNYSSSSGRGGGFL.

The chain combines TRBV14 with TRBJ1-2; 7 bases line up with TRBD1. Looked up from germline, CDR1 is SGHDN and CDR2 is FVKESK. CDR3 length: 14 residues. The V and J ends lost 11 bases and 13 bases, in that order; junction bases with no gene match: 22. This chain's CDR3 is CAGNQYGTASPLTF. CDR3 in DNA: TGTGCCGGCAACCAATATGGGACAGCCTCCCCCCTCACCTTC.

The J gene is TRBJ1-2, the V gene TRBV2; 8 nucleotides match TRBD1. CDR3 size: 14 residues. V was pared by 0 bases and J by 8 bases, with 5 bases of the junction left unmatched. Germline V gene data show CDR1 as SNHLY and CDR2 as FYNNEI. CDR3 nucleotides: TGTGCCAGCAGTGAAGCGGACAGGGTAGAGGGCTACACCTTC. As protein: CASSEADRVEGYTF.

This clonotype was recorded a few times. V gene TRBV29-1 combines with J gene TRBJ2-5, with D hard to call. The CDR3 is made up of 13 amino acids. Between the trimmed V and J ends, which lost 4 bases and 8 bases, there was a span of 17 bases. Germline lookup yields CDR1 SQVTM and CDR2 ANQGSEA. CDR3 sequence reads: CSVGGRATDTQYF. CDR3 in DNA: TGCAGCGTTGGTGGTAGGGCCACTGATACCCAGTACTTC.

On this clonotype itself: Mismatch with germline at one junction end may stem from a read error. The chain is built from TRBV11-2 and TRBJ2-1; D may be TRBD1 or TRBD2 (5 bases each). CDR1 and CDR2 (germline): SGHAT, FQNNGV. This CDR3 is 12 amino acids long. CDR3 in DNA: TGTGTCAGCGGCTTGGGGGTACGTGGGCAGTTCTTC. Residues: CVSGLGVRGQFF.

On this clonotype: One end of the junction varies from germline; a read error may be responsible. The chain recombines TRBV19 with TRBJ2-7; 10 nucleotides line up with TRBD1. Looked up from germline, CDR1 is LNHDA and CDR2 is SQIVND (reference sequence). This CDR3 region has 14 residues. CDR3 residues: CDSRSGQGVYEQYF. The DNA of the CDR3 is TGTGACAGTAGATCCGGACAGGGGGTGTACGAGCAGTACTTC.

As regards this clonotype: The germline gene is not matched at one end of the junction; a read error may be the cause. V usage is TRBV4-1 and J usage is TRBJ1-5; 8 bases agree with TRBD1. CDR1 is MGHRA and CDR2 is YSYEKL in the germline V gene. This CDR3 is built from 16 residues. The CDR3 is CASSQHTDRVGQPQHF. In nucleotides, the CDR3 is TGCGCCAGCAGCCAACACACGGACAGGGTCGGCCAGCCCCAACATTTT.

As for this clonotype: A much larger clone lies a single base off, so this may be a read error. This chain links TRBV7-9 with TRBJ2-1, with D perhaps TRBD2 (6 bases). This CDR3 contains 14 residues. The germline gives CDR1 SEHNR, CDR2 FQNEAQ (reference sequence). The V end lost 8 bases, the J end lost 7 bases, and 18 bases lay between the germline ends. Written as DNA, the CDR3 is TGTGCCAGCTGCCAGGGACTTCCCCCGAATGAGCAGTTCTTC. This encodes CASCQGLPPNEQFF.

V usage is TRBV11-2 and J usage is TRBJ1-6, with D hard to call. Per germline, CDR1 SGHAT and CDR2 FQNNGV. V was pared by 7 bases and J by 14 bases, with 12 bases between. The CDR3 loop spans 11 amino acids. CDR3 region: CASNLGTSLHF. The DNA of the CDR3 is TGTGCCAGCAACTTGGGAACATCCCTCCACTTT.

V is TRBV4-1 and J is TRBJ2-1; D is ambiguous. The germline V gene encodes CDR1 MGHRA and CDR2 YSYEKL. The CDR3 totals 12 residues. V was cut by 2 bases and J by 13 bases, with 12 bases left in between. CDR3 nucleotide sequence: TGCGCCAGCAGCCAATCAGGAACCGACCAGTTCTTC. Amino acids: CASSQSGTDQFF.